These T cell receptor beta chains were read from a single sample in a study of early T cells in non-severe SARS-CoV-2 infection. A single record per CDR3 protein comes from TCRdb applying MiXCR to the 5' RACE reads. The sample lists 65,000 to 70,000 distinct CDR3 sequences, approximately 10% occurring once. The sequenced sample was whole blood. Receptors originate from an adult who was a healthcare worker with PCR-confirmed SARS-CoV-2 infection or an uninfected control (not recorded which). CDR3s include the opening cysteine and the closing phenylalanine or tryptophan. D genes are given only for firm matches. Clone size is given for some rows only: seen once, a few or many times, or a class if the clone is expanded.

j_call	v_call	clone_size	d_call	cdr3_nt	cdr3_aa
TRBJ2-3	TRBV21-1	few	-	TGTGCCAGCAGCAAAGTGGTAGCATTGGCGTATTTT	CASSKVVALAYF
TRBJ2-5	TRBV29-1	-	-	TGCAGCGTTCAGCCGCGGCAGGCGGAGACCCAGTACTTC	CSVQPRQAETQYF
TRBJ2-3	TRBV15	many	-	TGTGCCACCAGCCCAGAAGGAGCCACGCAGTATTTT	CATSPEGATQYF
TRBJ2-3	TRBV28	many	-	TGTGCCAGCAGTTTCGTGGATACGCAGTATTTT	CASSFVDTQYF
TRBJ1-2	TRBV3-1	few	-	TGTGCCAGCAGCCTCGGGGCGACGGGCAACTATGGCTACACCTTC	CASSLGATGNYGYTF
TRBJ1-2	TRBV7-2	few	-	TGTGCCAGCAGCTTTGGCTCCCTGCAGGGCATATATGGCTACACCTTC	CASSFGSLQGIYGYTF
TRBJ2-7	TRBV20-1	-	-	TGCAGTGCTAGTTTTCGGGGCTCCTACGAGCAGTACTTC	CSASFRGSYEQYF
TRBJ1-4	TRBV10-3	many	TRBD1	TGTGCCACCCTTGACAGGGGAAATGAAAAACTGTTTTTT	CATLDRGNEKLFF
TRBJ2-3	TRBV5-1	-	-	TGCGCCAGCAGCTTGGTGGGGAATACGCAGTATTTT	CASSLVGNTQYF
TRBJ2-1	TRBV12-3/TRBV12-4	few	-	TGTGCCAGCAGTTTACAGGGTGGTGAGCAGTTCTTC	CASSLQGGEQFF
TRBJ2-1	TRBV6-5	few	TRBD2	TGTGCCAGCAGCCAAGCGGGAGGGACGCATGAGCAGTTCTTC	CASSQAGGTHEQFF
TRBJ2-7	TRBV2	many	TRBD2	TGTGCCACGAGCGGGATCAACAACGAGCAGTACTTC	CATSGINNEQYF
TRBJ2-5	TRBV20-1	few	-	TGCAGTGCTAGTCCGCAGAACCAAGAGACCCAGTACTTC	CSASPQNQETQYF
TRBJ2-7	TRBV5-1	once	-	TGCGCCAGCAGCTCGCGCCCAGCATTAGATGATTCGGAGGAGCAGTACTTC	CASSSRPALDDSEEQYF
TRBJ2-5	TRBV20-1	-	-	TGCAGTGCTAGAGTCAGGCCCGAGACCCAGTACTTC	CSARVRPETQYF
TRBJ2-1	TRBV3-1	-	-	TGTGCCAGCAGCCAAGGGCACTACTACAATGAGCAGTTCTTC	CASSQGHYYNEQFF
TRBJ2-1	TRBV6-4	-	TRBD2	TGTGCCAGCAGTCCCACTAGCGGTTCCTACAATGAGCAGTTCTTC	CASSPTSGSYNEQFF
TRBJ2-5	TRBV10-2	few	-	TGCGCCAGCAGTGGGCATACAGGGGAGACCCAGTACTTC	CASSGHTGETQYF
TRBJ1-5	TRBV12-3/TRBV12-4	-	-	TGTGCCAGCAGTCCGGGGGGACGCAATCAGCCCCAGCATTTT	CASSPGGRNQPQHF
TRBJ2-1	TRBV27	-	TRBD2	TGTGCCAGCAGTTTATACGGCGGGAGTGTCAATGAGCAGTTCTTC	CASSLYGGSVNEQFF
TRBJ2-2	TRBV4-3	-	TRBD2	TGCGCCAGCAGCCCCAACCCTCTCAGCTACTACGCGAGCGGGGCCGGGGAGCTGTTTTTT	CASSPNPLSYYASGAGELFF
TRBJ2-7	TRBV3-1	few	TRBD2	TGTGCCAGCAGCCAAGTGAGCGGGAGGGCCTCGGTCGAGCAGTACTTC	CASSQVSGRASVEQYF
TRBJ2-7	TRBV20-1	many	-	TGCAGTGCTAGAGGAGGACTAAGCTACGAGCAGTACTTC	CSARGGLSYEQYF
TRBJ2-3	TRBV25-1	few	TRBD2	TGTGCCAGCAGTGATTATCGAGGACTAGATCGGGATACGCAGTATTTT	CASSDYRGLDRDTQYF
TRBJ1-1	TRBV5-1	many	-	TGCGCCAGCAGCTTGAAAATGGAGACTGAAGCTTTCTTT	CASSLKMETEAFF
TRBJ2-7	TRBV20-1	-	-	TGCAGTGCTAGAGATCATCCGGCTAGCGACGAGCAGTACTTC	CSARDHPASDEQYF
TRBJ2-3	TRBV14	many	-	TGTGCCAGCAGCCAAGATCCGGATACGCAGTATTTT	CASSQDPDTQYF
TRBJ2-1	TRBV29-1	-	-	TGCAGCGTTTTCCCCCGAGGGGACAATGAGCAGTTCTTC	CSVFPRGDNEQFF
TRBJ2-1	TRBV27	many	-	TGTGCCAGCAGTCTACTGGCGTCCTCCTACAATGAGCAGTTCTTC	CASSLLASSYNEQFF
TRBJ2-7	TRBV4-3	-	TRBD1	TGCGCCAGCAGCCAAAGTTTGACAGGGGGAGGCGAGCAGTACTTC	CASSQSLTGGGEQYF
TRBJ2-5	TRBV11-2	-	-	TGTGCCAGCAGCCCCCCTGGGGTTGGAGAGACCCAGTACTTC	CASSPPGVGETQYF
TRBJ2-3	TRBV12-3/TRBV12-4	few	-	TGTGCCAGCAGGGAGAGGGGGAGGACCGCAGATACGCAGTATTTT	CASRERGRTADTQYF
TRBJ2-3	TRBV5-4	-	TRBD2	TGTGCCAGCAGCTTTCCCCTAGCGGGAGATAATTCAGATACGCAGTATTTT	CASSFPLAGDNSDTQYF
TRBJ2-7	TRBV11-2	few	TRBD1	TGTGCCAGCAGCTCCATTCGACAGGGGTACGAGCAGTACTTC	CASSSIRQGYEQYF
TRBJ1-2	TRBV4-1	few	TRBD1	TGCGCCAGCAGCCGGTCGGGACAGGGGAGGGAAGGCTACACCTTC	CASSRSGQGREGYTF
TRBJ2-4	TRBV4-3	many	-	TGCGCCAGCAGCCATGTTTTCTCCGGGGCCAAAAACATTCAGTACTTC	CASSHVFSGAKNIQYF
TRBJ1-5	TRBV24-1	few	-	TGTGCCACCAGCCCCAGGGGATATCAGCCCCAGCATTTT	CATSPRGYQPQHF
TRBJ1-1	TRBV18	few	-	TGTGCCAGCTCACCGAGGGAGGGTGAAGCTTTCTTT	CASSPREGEAFF
TRBJ1-5	TRBV19	few	-	TGTGCCAGTAGTGCCCCTCAGGCTCGGCAGCCCCAGCATTTT	CASSAPQARQPQHF